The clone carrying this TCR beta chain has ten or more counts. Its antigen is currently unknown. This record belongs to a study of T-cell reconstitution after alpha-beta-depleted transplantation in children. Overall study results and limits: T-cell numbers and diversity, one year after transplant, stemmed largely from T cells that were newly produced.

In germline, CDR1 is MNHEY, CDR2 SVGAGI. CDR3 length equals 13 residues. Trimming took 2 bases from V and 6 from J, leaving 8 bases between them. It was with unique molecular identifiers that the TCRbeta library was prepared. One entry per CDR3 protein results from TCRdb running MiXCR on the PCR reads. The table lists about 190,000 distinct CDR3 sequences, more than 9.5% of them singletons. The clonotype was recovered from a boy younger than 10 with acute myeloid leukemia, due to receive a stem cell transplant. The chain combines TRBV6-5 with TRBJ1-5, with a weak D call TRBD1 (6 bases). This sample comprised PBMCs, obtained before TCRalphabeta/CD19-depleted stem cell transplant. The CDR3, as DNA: TGTGCCAGCAGTTACACAGGGATTCAGCCCCAGCATTTT. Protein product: CASSYTGIQPQHF.